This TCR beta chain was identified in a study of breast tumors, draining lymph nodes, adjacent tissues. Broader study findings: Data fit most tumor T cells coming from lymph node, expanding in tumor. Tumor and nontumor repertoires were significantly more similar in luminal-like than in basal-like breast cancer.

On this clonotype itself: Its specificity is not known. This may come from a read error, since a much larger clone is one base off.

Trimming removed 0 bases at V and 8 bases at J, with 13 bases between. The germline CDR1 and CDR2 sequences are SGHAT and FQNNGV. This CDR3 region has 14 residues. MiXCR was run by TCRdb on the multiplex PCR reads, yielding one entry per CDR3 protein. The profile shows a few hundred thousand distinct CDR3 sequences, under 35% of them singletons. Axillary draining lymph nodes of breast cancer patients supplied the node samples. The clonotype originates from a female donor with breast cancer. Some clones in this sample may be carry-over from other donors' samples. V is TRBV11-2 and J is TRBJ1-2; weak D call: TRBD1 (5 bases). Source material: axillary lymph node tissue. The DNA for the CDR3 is TGTGCCAGCAGCTTAGATCCGGTCCCAGGGGGCTACACCTTC. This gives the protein CASSLDPVPGGYTF. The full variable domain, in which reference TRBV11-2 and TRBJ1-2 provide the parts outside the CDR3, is EAGVAQSPRYKIIEKRQSVAFWCNPISGHATLYWYQQILGQGPKLLIQFQNNGVVDDSQLPKDRFSAERLKGVDSTLKIQPAKLEDSAVYLCASSLDPVPGGYTFGSGTRLTVV.